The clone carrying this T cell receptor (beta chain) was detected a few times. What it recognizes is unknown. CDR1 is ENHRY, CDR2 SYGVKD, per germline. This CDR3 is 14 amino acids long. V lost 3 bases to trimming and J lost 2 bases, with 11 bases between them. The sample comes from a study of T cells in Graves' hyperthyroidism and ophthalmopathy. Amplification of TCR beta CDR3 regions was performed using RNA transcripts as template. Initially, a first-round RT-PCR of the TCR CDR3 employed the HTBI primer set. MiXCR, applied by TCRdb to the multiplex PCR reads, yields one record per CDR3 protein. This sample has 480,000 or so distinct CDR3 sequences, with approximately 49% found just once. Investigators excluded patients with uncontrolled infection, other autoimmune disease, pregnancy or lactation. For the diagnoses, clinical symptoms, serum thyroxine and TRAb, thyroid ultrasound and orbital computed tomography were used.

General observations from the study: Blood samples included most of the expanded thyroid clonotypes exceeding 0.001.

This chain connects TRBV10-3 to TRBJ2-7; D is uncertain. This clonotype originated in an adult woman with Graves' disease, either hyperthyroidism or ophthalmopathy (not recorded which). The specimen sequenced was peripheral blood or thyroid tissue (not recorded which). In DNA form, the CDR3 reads TGTGCCATCAGTGACAAATCCCAGACCTACGAGCAGTACTTC. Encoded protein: CAISDKSQTYEQYF.